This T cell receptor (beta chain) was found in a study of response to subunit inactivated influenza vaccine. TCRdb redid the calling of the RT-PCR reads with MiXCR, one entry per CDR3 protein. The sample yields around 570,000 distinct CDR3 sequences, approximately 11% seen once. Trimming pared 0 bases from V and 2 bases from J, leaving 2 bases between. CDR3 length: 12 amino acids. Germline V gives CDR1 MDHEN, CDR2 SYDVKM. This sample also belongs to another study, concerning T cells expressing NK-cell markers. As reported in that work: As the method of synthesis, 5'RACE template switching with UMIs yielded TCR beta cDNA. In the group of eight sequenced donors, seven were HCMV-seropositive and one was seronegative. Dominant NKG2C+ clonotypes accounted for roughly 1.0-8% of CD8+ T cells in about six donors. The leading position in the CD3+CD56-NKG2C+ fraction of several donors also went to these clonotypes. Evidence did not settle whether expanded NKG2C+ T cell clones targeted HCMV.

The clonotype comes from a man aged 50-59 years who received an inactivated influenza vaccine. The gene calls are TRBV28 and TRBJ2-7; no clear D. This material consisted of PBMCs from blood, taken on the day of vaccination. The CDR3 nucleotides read TGTGCCAGCAGTTTATGGCCCTACGAGCAGTACTTC. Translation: CASSLWPYEQYF. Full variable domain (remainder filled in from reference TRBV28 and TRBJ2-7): DVKVTQSSRYLVKRTGEKVFLECVQDMDHENMFWYRQDPGLGLRLIYFSYDVKMKEKGDIPEGYSVSREKKERFSLILESASTNQTSMYLCASSLWPYEQYFGPGTRLTVT.